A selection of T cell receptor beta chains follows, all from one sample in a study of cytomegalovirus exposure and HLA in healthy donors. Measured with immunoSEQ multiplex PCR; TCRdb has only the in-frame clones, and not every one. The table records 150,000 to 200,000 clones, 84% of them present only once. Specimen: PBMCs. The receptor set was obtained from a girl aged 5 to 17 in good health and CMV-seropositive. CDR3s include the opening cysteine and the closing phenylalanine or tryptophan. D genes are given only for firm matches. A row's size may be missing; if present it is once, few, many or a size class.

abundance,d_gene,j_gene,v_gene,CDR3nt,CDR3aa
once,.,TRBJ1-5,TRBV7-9,TGTTCCAGCAGCTTAGGGGGAGACGGTCAGCCCCAGCATTTT,CSSSLGGDGQPQHF
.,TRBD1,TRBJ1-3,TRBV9,TGTGCCAGCAGCCTCGGACAGGGGAATGGAAACACCATATATTTT,CASSLGQGNGNTIYF
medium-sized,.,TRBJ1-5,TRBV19,TGTGCCAGTAGTATAAGAGGGAATCAGCCCCAGCATTTT,CASSIRGNQPQHF
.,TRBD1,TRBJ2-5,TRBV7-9,TGTGCCAGCAGCTCCCTGGACAGGGGGAAACAAGAGACCCAGTACTTC,CASSSLDRGKQETQYF
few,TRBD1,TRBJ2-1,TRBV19,TGTGCCTGCAAACAACCGGGACAGGGGCTTCATGAGCAGTTCTTC,CACKQPGQGLHEQFF
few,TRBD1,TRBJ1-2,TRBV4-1,TGCGCCAGCAGCCCGGACAGGGGGCGGTCGAGTGGCTACACCTTC,CASSPDRGRSSGYTF
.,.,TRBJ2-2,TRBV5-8,TGTGCCAGCAGCCCTAGGACGGGCGGGTGGAACACCGGGGAGCTGTTTTTT,CASSPRTGGWNTGELFF
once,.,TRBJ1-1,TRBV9,TGTGCCAGCAGCGGAACAGGGAACGAGCGGGAAGCTTTCTTT,CASSGTGNEREAFF
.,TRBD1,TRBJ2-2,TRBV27,TGTGCCAGCATCGCCCGGACAGGGGTTCACACCGGGGAGCTGTTTTTT,CASIARTGVHTGELFF
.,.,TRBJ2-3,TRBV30,TGTGCCTGGAGCGTAGTACCGGTTCCCACAGATACGCAGTATTTT,CAWSVVPVPTDTQYF
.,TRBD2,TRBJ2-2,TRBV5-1,TGCGCCAGCAGCTTGGTCACTAGCGGCACCGGGGAGCTGTTTTTT,CASSLVTSGTGELFF
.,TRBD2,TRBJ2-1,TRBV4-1,TGCGCCAGCAGCCAAGCGGCTAGCGGGGGTTACAATGAGCAGTTCTTC,CASSQAASGGYNEQFF
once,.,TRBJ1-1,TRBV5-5,TGTGCCAGCAGCCGGGGGGGTGGGGGTCTATGGACTGAAGCTTTCTTT,CASSRGGGGLWTEAFF
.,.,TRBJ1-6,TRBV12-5,TGTGCTAGTGGTTTGGACAGGAATTCACCCCTCCACTTT,CASGLDRNSPLHF
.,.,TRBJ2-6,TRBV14,TGTGCCAGCAAGCACTCTGGGGCCAACGTCCTGACTTTC,CASKHSGANVLTF
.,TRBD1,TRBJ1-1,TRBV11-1,TGTGCCAGCCAGGACAGGGGGAGCACTGAAGCTTTCTTT,CASQDRGSTEAFF
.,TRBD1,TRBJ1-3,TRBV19,TGTGCCAGTAGTATAGATCCGCGGCACGGGACAGCTAAAGATTCTGGAAACACCATATATTTT,CASSIDPRHGTAKDSGNTIYF
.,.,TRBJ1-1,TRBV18,TGTGCCAGCTCACCAAAGGGTGAGGGCACTGAAGCTTTCTTT,CASSPKGEGTEAFF
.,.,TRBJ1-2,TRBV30,TGTGCCTGGGACCCAAGGGGCCTTAGGGGCTACACCTTC,CAWDPRGLRGYTF
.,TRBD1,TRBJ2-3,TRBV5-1,TGCGCCAGCAGCCCCGGGACAGGGGGGACAGATACGCAGTATTTT,CASSPGTGGTDTQYF
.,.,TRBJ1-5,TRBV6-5,TGTGCCAGCAGTCGTGATCAGCCCCAGCATTTT,CASSRDQPQHF
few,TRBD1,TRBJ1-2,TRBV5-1,TGCGCCAGCAGCTTATCGATACTTGACAGGGACTCCTCTAACTATGGCTACACCTTC,CASSLSILDRDSSNYGYTF
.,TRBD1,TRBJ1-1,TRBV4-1,TGCGCCAGCAGCCAACGGACAGGGAGGGTCGCTGAAGCTTTCTTT,CASSQRTGRVAEAFF
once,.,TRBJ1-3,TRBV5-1,TGCGCCAGCAGCTTGGATGAAGACCGGGTTGAGGGAAACACCATATATTTT,CASSLDEDRVEGNTIYF
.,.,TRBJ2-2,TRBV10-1,TGCGCCAGCAGTGAGGACAGTGGCACCGGGGAGCTGTTTTTT,CASSEDSGTGELFF
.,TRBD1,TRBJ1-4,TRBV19,TGTGCCAGTAGTACGGGACAGGGGTTCGAAAAACTGTTTTTT,CASSTGQGFEKLFF
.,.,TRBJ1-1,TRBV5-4,TGTGCCAGCAGCTTGGCTAGGACTGAAGCTTTCTTT,CASSLARTEAFF
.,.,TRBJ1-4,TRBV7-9,TGTTCCAGCAGCCAATCAGAAAGGGGAACAACTAATGAAAAACTGTTTTTT,CSSSQSERGTTNEKLFF
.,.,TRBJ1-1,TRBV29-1,TGCAGCGGGGGGGACGGGACGGTAAACACTGAAGCTTTCTTT,CSGGDGTVNTEAFF
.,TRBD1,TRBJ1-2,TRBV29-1,TGCAGCGTTGAAGGGAGGAGACAGGGTTTAAGAGACGGCTACACCTTC,CSVEGRRQGLRDGYTF
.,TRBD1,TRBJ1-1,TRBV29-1,TGCAGCGTTGAAACGAGTGACAGGGGATTAACTGAAGCTTTCTTT,CSVETSDRGLTEAFF
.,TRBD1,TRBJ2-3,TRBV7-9,TGTGCCAGCAGCTCGGGACAGCTTACGCAGTATTTT,CASSSGQLTQYF
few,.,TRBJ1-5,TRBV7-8,TGTGCCAGCAGCTCCCGAGTGGTCCTCGGAGGAAATCAGCCCCAGCATTTT,CASSSRVVLGGNQPQHF
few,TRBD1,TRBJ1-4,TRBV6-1,TGTGCCAGCAGTGAAGCGCTGTCAGGGGGCGCGATGCTGTTTTTT,CASSEALSGGAMLFF
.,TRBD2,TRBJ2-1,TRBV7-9,TGTGCCAGCAGCCCCGGACTAGCGGGGGGGAGGGATGAGCAGTTCTTC,CASSPGLAGGRDEQFF
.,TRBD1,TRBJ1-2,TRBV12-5,TGTGCTAGTGGTTTGCTGCCAAAGACAGGGGACCCATATGGCTACACCTTC,CASGLLPKTGDPYGYTF
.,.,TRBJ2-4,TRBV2,TGTGCCAGCAGTGGGGCCTCCATAGCCAAAAACATTCAGTACTTC,CASSGASIAKNIQYF
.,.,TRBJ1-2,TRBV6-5,TGTGCCAGCAGCCCACGCTTAGCCGGGAGCCATGGCTACACCTTC,CASSPRLAGSHGYTF
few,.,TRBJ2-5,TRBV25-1,TGTGCCAGCAGTCGGGATGACGGTCAAGAGACCCAGTACTTC,CASSRDDGQETQYF
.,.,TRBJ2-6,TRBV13,TGTGCCAGCAGCTTCGGTGGGGGGGCGGTTGGGGCCAACGTCCTGACTTTC,CASSFGGGAVGANVLTF
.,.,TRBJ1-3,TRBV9,TGTGCCAGCAGCGTAGAGGCAAATCCGGACGGACACTCTGGAAACACCATATATTTT,CASSVEANPDGHSGNTIYF
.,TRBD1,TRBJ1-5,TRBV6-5,TGTGCCAGCTTAAGGGGGCGGAATCAGCCCCAGCATTTT,CASLRGRNQPQHF
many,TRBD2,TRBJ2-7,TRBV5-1,TGCGCCAGCAGCTCAGAGTTCCCCACTAGCGGGGGGGCAAGGGAGCAGTACTTC,CASSSEFPTSGGAREQYF
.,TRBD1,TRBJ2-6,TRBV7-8,TGTGCCAGCAGCAACGGACAGGGTGGGGCCAACGTCCTGACTTTC,CASSNGQGGANVLTF
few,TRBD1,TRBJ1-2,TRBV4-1,TGCGCCAGCAGCCAGGCCCGGACAGGGGGGGATGGCTACACCTTC,CASSQARTGGDGYTF